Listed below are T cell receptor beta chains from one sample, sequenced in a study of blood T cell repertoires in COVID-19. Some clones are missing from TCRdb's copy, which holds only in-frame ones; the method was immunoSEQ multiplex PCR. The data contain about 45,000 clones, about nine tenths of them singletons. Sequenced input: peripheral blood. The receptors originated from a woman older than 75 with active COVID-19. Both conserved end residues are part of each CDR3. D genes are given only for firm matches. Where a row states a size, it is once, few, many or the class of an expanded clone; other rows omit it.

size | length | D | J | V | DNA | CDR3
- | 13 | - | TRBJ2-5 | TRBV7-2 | TGTGCCAGCAGCCTATCTGTCCCAGAGACCCAGTACTTC | CASSLSVPETQYF
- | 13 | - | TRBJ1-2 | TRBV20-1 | TGCAGTGCTAGTCTTAGATCCCCTATTGGCTACACCTTC | CSASLRSPIGYTF
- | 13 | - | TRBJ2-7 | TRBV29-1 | TGCAGCGTTCAGGGGCCGCAATCCTACGAGCAGTACTTC | CSVQGPQSYEQYF
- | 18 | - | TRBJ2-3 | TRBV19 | TGTGCCAGTAGTTTCGGACAGGGTAGGAGCGGGGCCACAGATACGCAGTATTTT | CASSFGQGRSGATDTQYF
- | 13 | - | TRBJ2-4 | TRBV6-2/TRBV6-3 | TGTGCCAGCAGTTCAAGACAGAATCTCATTCAGTACTTC | CASSSRQNLIQYF
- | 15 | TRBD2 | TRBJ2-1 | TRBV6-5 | TGTGCCAGCAGTTACAGCCAGCGGGGGGCCAATGAGCAGTTCTTC | CASSYSQRGANEQFF
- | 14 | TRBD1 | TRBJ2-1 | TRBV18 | TGTGCCAGCTCACCACCGCAGGGGGCGTATGAGCAGTTCTTC | CASSPPQGAYEQFF
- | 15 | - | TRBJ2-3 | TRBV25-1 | TGTGCCAGCAGTCCCCGGATTGGGGAGACAGATACGCAGTATTTT | CASSPRIGETDTQYF
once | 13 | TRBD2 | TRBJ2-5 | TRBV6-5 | TGTGCCAGCCTTCTCGGGGGGGAAGAGACCCAGTACTTC | CASLLGGEETQYF
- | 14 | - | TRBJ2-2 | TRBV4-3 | TGCGCCAGCAGCCAAGTTGGACAGCCCGGGGAGCTGTTTTTT | CASSQVGQPGELFF
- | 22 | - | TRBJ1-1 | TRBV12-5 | TGTGCTAGTGGTTTTAATTGGACATTCGGTGGTCGGGGGGTATTCCAGAGGACTGAAGCTTTCTTT | CASGFNWTFGGRGVFQRTEAFF